Listed below are T cell receptor beta chains from one sample, sequenced in a study of molecular identifiers for immune sequencing clone quantification. One entry per CDR3 protein, called by TCRdb with MiXCR from the PCR reads. The sample lists around 460,000 distinct CDR3 sequences; around 23% were seen once. Input material: naive CD8+ T cells from blood, with Jurkat cell RNA spiked in. Every receptor here comes from a human donor in good health. Some libraries in this study had Jurkat cell RNA spiked in. CDR3s include the opening cysteine and the closing phenylalanine or tryptophan. D genes are given only for firm matches. Size tells how often a clone was seen (once, few, many) or the class of an expanded clone, and some rows leave it out.

clone size,J gene,D gene,V gene,CDR3 DNA,CDR3 protein
few,TRBJ2-2,TRBD2,TRBV7-3,TGTGCCAGCAGCTTGCCTACTAGCGGAGATAACACCGGGGAGCTGTTTTTT,CASSLPTSGDNTGELFF
many,TRBJ1-5,.,TRBV19,TGTGCCAGTAGTATGGTCAGTTATCAGCCCCAGCATTTT,CASSMVSYQPQHF
.,TRBJ2-1,TRBD1,TRBV12-3/TRBV12-4,TGTGCCAGCGGTAAACAGGGGGCGGTTGGTGAGCAGTTCTTC,CASGKQGAVGEQFF
.,TRBJ2-1,.,TRBV12-5,TGTGCTAGTGGTCCCTACGTAGGGGGGGCTTACAATGAGCAGTTCTTC,CASGPYVGGAYNEQFF
many,TRBJ2-3,.,TRBV12-3/TRBV12-4,TGTGCCAGCAGCTTGTCAGATACGCAGTATTTT,CASSLSDTQYF
many,TRBJ2-7,.,TRBV6-6,TGTGCCAGCAGTTACTACGGGATCTCCTACGAGCAGTACTTC,CASSYYGISYEQYF
.,TRBJ2-6,.,TRBV27,TGTGCCAGCAGTTTAGCCACAGGGTTTCACGTCCTGACTTTC,CASSLATGFHVLTF
few,TRBJ2-2,.,TRBV9,TGTGCCAGCAGCGTAGGAGGCGGGGAGAACACCGGGGAGCTGTTTTTT,CASSVGGGENTGELFF
.,TRBJ2-3,TRBD1,TRBV12-5,TGTGCTAGTGGTCCCGGGACAGGGCCCACCTTTTTTATGACGCAGTATTTT,CASGPGTGPTFFMTQYF
.,TRBJ2-1,TRBD2,TRBV13,TGTGCCAGCAGCCTCACGACTAGCGTCTCGAGGAATGAGCAGTTCTTC,CASSLTTSVSRNEQFF
.,TRBJ1-2,.,TRBV5-4,TGTGCCAGCAGCTTGGAAGTTCAACAGTATGATAACTATGGCTACACCTTC,CASSLEVQQYDNYGYTF
.,TRBJ1-4,.,TRBV4-3,TGCGCCAGCATCCAAAGCTGGCAGATCAATGAAAAACTGTTTTTT,CASIQSWQINEKLFF
few,TRBJ2-7,.,TRBV28,TGTGCCACCGACGACAACAGGGGAGGAGGCCACGAGCAGTACTTC,CATDDNRGGGHEQYF
.,TRBJ2-1,TRBD2,TRBV28,TGTGCCAGCAGCCACCAGGTAGCGGGAGGGGGGCCCTACAATGAGCAGTTCTTC,CASSHQVAGGGPYNEQFF
many,TRBJ2-7,TRBD1,TRBV7-9,TGTGCCAGCAGCTCAGGTGACAGGGTGGACGAGCAGTACTTC,CASSSGDRVDEQYF
.,TRBJ2-1,TRBD2,TRBV24-1,TGTGCCACCAGTGATTTGCAGAGCGGGAGTACCAATGAGCAGTTCTTC,CATSDLQSGSTNEQFF
few,TRBJ1-4,.,TRBV27,TGTGCCAGCAGTTTACAGGCCCCGGGCATAAATGAAAAACTGTTTTTT,CASSLQAPGINEKLFF
few,TRBJ1-2,.,TRBV5-1,TGCGCCAGCAGCTTGTTGGACATATCCTATGGCTACACCTTC,CASSLLDISYGYTF
few,TRBJ2-3,TRBD2,TRBV9,TGTGCCAGCAGCGTAGGGTATAGCGGGGGCGATACGCAGTATTTT,CASSVGYSGGDTQYF
many,TRBJ2-5,TRBD2,TRBV6-2/TRBV6-3,TGTGCCAGCAGTTACATGAGCGGGAGAGGAGAGACCCAGTACTTC,CASSYMSGRGETQYF
many,TRBJ2-7,TRBD1,TRBV20-1,TGCAGTGCTAGAGGCCAAGGGGACAGTTGGTACAGGCCCTACGAGCAGTACTTC,CSARGQGDSWYRPYEQYF
many,TRBJ1-1,TRBD1,TRBV27,TGTGCCAGCAGTTTATCGGGGACAGCCAACACTGAAGCTTTCTTT,CASSLSGTANTEAFF
.,TRBJ2-5,TRBD2,TRBV6-2/TRBV6-3,TGTGCCAGCAAGGTACTGCTAGCGGTAAGGAGGTACGAGACCCAGTACTTC,CASKVLLAVRRYETQYF
.,TRBJ2-7,.,TRBV12-3/TRBV12-4,TGTGCCAGCAGCCCATCAGGACCTAACTACGAGCAGTACTTC,CASSPSGPNYEQYF
few,TRBJ2-7,TRBD1,TRBV7-9,TGTGCCAGCAGCTCCCGGGACAGGGCCCCCTACGAGCAGTACTTC,CASSSRDRAPYEQYF
many,TRBJ2-2,.,TRBV29-1,TGCAGCGTTGAAGGCCAAAACACCGGGGAGCTGTTTTTT,CSVEGQNTGELFF
many,TRBJ2-7,TRBD2,TRBV29-1,TGCAGCGTTGAGTCTAGCGGGTCCTCCTACGAGCAGTACTTC,CSVESSGSSYEQYF
.,TRBJ2-2,.,TRBV21-1,TGTGCCAGCAGCAACGGGACTAGCGGGGGTTCGGCTTTCGCCGGGGAGCTGTTTTTT,CASSNGTSGGSAFAGELFF
few,TRBJ1-1,.,TRBV9,TGTGCCAGCAGCGCAGCCCCACAGGGTACCACTGAAGCTTTCTTT,CASSAAPQGTTEAFF
many,TRBJ1-1,TRBD1,TRBV3-1,TGTGCCAGCAGCCCGAAGGACAGGGTGACCACTGAAGCTTTCTTT,CASSPKDRVTTEAFF
.,TRBJ1-5,.,TRBV12-2,TGTGCAAGTCGCTCGTGCCGGGACAGGGACGATCAGCCCCAGCATTTT,CASRSCRDRDDQPQHF
.,TRBJ1-5,.,TRBV12-3/TRBV12-4,TGTGCCAGCAGTTTCAGCGGGGGATGGAATCAGCCCCAGCATTTT,CASSFSGGWNQPQHF
.,TRBJ2-7,TRBD2,TRBV12-3/TRBV12-4,TGTGCCAGCAGTCCGGGACTATCCGTCTACGAGCAGTACTTC,CASSPGLSVYEQYF
many,TRBJ1-1,.,TRBV20-1,TGCAGTGCTAGTGGGGAAGCGAACACTGAAGCTTTCTTT,CSASGEANTEAFF
.,TRBJ2-1,TRBD2,TRBV29-1,TGCAGCGTCCCGGGACTACCTAATGAGCAGTTCTTC,CSVPGLPNEQFF
few,TRBJ2-3,.,TRBV19,TGTGCCAGTAGTACCCTACCGGGAGATACGCAGTATTTT,CASSTLPGDTQYF
few,TRBJ1-5,.,TRBV19,TGTGCCAGTAGTATAGATCTGGGTCAGCCCCAGCATTTT,CASSIDLGQPQHF
few,TRBJ1-2,.,TRBV6-6,TGTGCCAGCAGTTACAATCCCACCTATGGCTACACCTTC,CASSYNPTYGYTF
few,TRBJ2-1,.,TRBV2,TGTGCCAGCAGTGAGGGGCCGGGGTCACCTGGGAATGAGCAGTTCTTC,CASSEGPGSPGNEQFF
.,TRBJ2-3,TRBD1,TRBV30,TGTGCCTGGAGTTTATCACAGGGGATGGATACGCAGTATTTT,CAWSLSQGMDTQYF
many,TRBJ2-7,TRBD2,TRBV28,TGTGCCAGCCGAGTACTGGCGGGACTAGCGTCCGAGCAGTACTTC,CASRVLAGLASEQYF
few,TRBJ1-5,.,TRBV19,TGTGCCAGTAGGATCGATGGGGGCTCAAATCAGCCCCAGCATTTT,CASRIDGGSNQPQHF
few,TRBJ2-3,TRBD1,TRBV7-6,TGTGCCAGCAGCGTAACAACAGGGGGCGCGGGCACAGATACGCAGTATTTT,CASSVTTGGAGTDTQYF
many,TRBJ2-7,.,TRBV4-1,TGCGCCAGCAGCCAATGGCGACAGGACTGGATGGGCGAGCAGTACTTC,CASSQWRQDWMGEQYF
few,TRBJ2-2,TRBD2,TRBV3-1,TGTGCCAGCAGCCCTGGGGCTAGCGGGCGGGACACCGGGGAGCTGTTTTTT,CASSPGASGRDTGELFF
few,TRBJ2-2,TRBD2,TRBV9,TGTGCCAGCAGCGTAGATCCCGGGGGGACGAACACCGGGGAGCTGTTTTTT,CASSVDPGGTNTGELFF
many,TRBJ2-3,.,TRBV2,TGTGCCAGCAGTGAATTGTTGTCGGGTACGCAGTATTTT,CASSELLSGTQYF
many,TRBJ1-6,TRBD1,TRBV4-3,TGCGCCAGCAGCCAGGACAGGGGAATTGATTCACCCCTCCACTTT,CASSQDRGIDSPLHF
.,TRBJ2-7,.,TRBV29-1,TGCAGCGTTCTAGTTCTCTCCTACGAGCAGTACTTC,CSVLVLSYEQYF
few,TRBJ2-1,TRBD1,TRBV12-3/TRBV12-4,TGTGCCAGCAGCTATACAGGGGGCTTTTTCAATGAGCAGTTCTTC,CASSYTGGFFNEQFF
few,TRBJ1-2,.,TRBV19,TGTGCCAGTAGTCTTCAGGGTGGAGGCTATGGCTACACCTTC,CASSLQGGGYGYTF
.,TRBJ2-6,.,TRBV12-3/TRBV12-4,TGTGCCAGCAGTTTCTGGGTCTCTGGGGCCAACGTCCTGACTTTC,CASSFWVSGANVLTF
.,TRBJ1-1,.,TRBV4-3,TGCGCCAGCAGCCCTCTGGACAGAAACGCTGAAGCTTTCTTT,CASSPLDRNAEAFF
.,TRBJ2-2,TRBD1,TRBV7-2,TGTGCCAGCAGCTTCGGGACAGCGACCGGGGAGCTGTTTTTT,CASSFGTATGELFF
few,TRBJ2-1,TRBD2,TRBV4-1,TGCGCCAGCAGCCACTCAGGCGGGAGTGAGCAGTTCTTC,CASSHSGGSEQFF
.,TRBJ2-1,TRBD2,TRBV5-4,TGTGCCAGCAGCGACAGACTAGCGATTCCCAATGAGCAGTTCTTC,CASSDRLAIPNEQFF